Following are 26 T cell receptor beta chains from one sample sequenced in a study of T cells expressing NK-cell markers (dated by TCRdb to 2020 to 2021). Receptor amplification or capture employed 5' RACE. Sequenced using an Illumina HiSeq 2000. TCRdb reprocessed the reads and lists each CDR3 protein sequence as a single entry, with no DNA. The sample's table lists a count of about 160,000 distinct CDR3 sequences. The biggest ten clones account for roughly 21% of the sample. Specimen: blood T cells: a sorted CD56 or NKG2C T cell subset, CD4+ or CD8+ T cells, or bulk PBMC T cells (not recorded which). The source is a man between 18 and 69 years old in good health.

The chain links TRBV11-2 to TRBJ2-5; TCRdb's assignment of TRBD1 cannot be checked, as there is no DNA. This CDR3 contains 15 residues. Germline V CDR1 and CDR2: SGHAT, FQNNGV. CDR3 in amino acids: CASSLAAVPQETQYF.

CDR3: CASRAGLAGYNEQFF. The chain couples TRBV2 to TRBJ2-1; the TCRdb D gene call, TRBD2, has no DNA to confirm it. The CDR3 runs to 15 residues. Germline CDR1 reads SNHLY; CDR2 reads FYNNEI. The variable domain in full, with the rest retrieved from reference TRBV2 and TRBJ2-1, is EPEVTQTPSHQVTQMGQEVILRCVPISNHLYFYWYRQILGQKVEFLVSFYNNEISEKSEIFDDQFSVERPDGSNFTLKIRSTKLEDSAMYFCASRAGLAGYNEQFFGPGTRLTVL.

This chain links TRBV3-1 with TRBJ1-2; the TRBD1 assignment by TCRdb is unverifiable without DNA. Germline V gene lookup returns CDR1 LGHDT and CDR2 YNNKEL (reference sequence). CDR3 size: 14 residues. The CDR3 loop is CASSFDQGVGGYTF.

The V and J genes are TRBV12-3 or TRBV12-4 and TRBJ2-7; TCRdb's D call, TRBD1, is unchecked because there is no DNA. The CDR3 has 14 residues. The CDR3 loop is CASSAGTESYEQYF.

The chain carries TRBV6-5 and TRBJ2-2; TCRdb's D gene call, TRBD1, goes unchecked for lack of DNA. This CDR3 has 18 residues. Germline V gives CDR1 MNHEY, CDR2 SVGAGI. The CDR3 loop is CASSFLPPGQGLTGELFF.

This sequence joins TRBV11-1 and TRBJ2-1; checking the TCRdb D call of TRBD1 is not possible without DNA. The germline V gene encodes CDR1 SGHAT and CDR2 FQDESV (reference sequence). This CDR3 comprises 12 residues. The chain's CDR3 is CASSFQGNEQFF.

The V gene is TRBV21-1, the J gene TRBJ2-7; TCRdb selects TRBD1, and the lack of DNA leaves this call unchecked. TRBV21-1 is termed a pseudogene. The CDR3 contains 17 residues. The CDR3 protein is CASTKSDGGISPNEQYF.

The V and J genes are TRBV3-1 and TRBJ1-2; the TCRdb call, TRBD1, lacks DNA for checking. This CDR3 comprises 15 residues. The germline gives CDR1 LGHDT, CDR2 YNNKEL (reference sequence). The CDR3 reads CASSSRAGANYGYTF.

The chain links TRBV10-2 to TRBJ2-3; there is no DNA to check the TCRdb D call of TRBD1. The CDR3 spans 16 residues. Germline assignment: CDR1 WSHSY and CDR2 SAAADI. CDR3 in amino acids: CASSDLGDPSTDTQYF.

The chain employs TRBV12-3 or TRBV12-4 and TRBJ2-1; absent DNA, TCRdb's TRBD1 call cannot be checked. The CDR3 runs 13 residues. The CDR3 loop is CASSLGGAVEQFF.

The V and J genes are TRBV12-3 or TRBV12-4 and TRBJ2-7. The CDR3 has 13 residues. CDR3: CASSFKGIHEQYF.

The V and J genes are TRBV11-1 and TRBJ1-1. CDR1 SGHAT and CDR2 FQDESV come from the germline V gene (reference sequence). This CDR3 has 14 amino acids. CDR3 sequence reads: CASSFSDMNTEAFF.

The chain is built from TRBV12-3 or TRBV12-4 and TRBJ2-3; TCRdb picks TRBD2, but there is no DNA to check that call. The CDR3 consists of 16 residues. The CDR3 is CASRGIIAGGTDTQYF.

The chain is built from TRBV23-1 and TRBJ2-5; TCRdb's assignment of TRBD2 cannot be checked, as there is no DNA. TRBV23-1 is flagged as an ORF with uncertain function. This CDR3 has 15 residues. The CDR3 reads CASSQSTSGGGTQYF.

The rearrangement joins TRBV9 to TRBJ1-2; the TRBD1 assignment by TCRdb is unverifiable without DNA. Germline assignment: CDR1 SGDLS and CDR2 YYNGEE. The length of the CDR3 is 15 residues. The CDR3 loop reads CASSIDPTGIYGYTF.

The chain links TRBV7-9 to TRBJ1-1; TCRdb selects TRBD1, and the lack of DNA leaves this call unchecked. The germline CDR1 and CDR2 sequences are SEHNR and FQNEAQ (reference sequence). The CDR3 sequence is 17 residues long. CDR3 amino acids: CASSSHPDRGEGTEAFF.

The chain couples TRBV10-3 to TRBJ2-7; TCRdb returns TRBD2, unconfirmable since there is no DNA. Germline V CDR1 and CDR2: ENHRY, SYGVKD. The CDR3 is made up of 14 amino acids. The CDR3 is CAISESGGIGGQYF.

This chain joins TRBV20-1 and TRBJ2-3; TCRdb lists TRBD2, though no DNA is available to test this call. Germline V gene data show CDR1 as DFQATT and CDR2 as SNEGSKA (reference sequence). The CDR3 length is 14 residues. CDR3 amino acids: CSASTSGVSDTQYF.

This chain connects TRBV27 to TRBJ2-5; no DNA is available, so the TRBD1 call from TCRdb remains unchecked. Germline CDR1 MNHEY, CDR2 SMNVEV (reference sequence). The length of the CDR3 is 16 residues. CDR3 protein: CASSPSDRVGQETQYF.

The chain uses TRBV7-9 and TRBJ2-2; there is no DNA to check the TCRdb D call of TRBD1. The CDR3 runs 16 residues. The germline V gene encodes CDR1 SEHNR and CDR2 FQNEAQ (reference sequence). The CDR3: CASSSGPGAGTGELFF.

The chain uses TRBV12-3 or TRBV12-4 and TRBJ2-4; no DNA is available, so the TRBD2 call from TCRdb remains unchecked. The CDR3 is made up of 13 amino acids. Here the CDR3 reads CASSPGLAGGRYF.

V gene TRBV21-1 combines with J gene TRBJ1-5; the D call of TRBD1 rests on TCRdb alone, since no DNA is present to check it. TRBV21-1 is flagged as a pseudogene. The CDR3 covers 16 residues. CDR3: CASSKNWGESNQPQHF.

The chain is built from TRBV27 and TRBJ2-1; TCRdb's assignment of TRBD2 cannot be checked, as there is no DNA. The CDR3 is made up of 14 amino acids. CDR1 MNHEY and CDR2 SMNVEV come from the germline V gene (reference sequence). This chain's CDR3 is CASGPLVADNEQFF.

CDR3: CAISEPGGSDTQYF. This chain links TRBV10-3 with TRBJ2-3; TCRdb's D call, TRBD1, is unchecked because there is no DNA. CDR3 length equals 14 residues. CDR1 is ENHRY, CDR2 SYGVKD, per germline.

The CDR3 loop reads CASSQVDGGLYNEQFF. This chain connects TRBV4-2 to TRBJ2-1; TCRdb returns TRBD1, unconfirmable since there is no DNA. The germline V gene has CDR1 LGHNA and CDR2 YNFKEQ. The length of the CDR3 is 16 residues.

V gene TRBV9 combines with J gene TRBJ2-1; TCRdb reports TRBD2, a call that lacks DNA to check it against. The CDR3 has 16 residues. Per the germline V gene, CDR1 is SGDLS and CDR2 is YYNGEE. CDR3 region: CASSPSGGAAFDEQFF.